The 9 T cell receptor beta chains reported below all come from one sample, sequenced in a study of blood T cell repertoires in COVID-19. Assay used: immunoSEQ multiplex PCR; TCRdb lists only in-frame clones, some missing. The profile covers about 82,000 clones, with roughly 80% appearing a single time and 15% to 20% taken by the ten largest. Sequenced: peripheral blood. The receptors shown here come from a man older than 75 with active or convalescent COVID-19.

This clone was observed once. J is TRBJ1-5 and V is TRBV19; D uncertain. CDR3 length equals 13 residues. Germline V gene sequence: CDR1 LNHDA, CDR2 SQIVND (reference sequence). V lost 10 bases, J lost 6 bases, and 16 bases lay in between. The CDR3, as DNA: TGTGCCACCTCAACCCGGCGGGGTCAGCCCCAGCATTTT. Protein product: CATSTRRGQPQHF. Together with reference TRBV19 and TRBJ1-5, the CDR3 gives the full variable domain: DGGITQSPKYLFRKEGQNVTLSCEQNLNHDAMYWYRQDPGQGLRLIYYSQIVNDFQKGDIAEGYSVSREKKESFPLTVTSAQKNPTAFYLCATSTRRGQPQHFGDGTRLSIL.

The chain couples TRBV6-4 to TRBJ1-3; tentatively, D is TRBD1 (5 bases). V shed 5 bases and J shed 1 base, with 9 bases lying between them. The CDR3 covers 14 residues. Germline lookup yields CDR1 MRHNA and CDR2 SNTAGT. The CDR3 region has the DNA TGTGCCAGCAGTCCCAGGGTTTCTGGAAACACCATATATTTT. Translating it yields CASSPRVSGNTIYF.

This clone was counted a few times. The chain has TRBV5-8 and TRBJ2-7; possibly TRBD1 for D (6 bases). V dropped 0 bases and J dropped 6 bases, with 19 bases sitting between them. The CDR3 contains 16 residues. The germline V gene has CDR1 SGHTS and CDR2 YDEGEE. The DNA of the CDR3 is TGTGCCAGCAGCTTGGTAGTGGACCAGGGGAGAGGCGAGCAGTACGTC. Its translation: CASSLVVDQGRGEQYV.

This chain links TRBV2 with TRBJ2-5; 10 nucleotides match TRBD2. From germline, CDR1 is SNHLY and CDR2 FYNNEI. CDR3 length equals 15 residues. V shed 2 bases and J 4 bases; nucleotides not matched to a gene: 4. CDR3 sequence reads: CASSEPAGGIETQYF. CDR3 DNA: TGTGCCAGCAGTGAACCAGCGGGAGGGATAGAGACCCAGTACTTC.

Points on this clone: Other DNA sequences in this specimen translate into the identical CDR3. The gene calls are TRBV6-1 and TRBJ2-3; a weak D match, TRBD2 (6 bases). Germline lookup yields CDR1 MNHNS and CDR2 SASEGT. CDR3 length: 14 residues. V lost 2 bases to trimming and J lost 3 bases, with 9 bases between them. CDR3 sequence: CASSELGRTDTQYF. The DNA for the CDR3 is TGTGCCAGCAGTGAACTGGGGAGGACAGATACGCAGTATTTT.

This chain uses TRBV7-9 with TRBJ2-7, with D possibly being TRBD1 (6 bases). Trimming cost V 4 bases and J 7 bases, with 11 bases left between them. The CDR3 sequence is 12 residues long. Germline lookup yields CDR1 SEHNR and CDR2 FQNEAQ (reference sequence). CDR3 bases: TGTGCCAGCAGCTCGGACAGTGGGGAGCAGTACGTC. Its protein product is CASSSDSGEQYV.

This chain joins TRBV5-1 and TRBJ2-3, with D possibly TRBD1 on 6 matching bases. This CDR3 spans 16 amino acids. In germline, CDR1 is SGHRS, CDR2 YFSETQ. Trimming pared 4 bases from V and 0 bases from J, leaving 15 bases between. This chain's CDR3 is CASSPGQTISTDTQYF. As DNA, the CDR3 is TGCGCCAGCAGCCCCGGACAGACAATAAGCACAGATACGCAGTATTTT.

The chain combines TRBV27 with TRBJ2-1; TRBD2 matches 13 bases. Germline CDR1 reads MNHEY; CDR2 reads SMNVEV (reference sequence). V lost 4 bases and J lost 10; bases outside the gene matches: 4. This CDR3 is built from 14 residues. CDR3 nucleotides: TGTGCCAGCAGTTCCGGACTAGCGGGGGAGGAGCAGTTCTTC. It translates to CASSSGLAGEEQFF.

This CDR3 is CASSLPGQGRNSPLHF. In nucleotides, the CDR3 is TGTGCCAGCAGCTTGCCCGGACAGGGTCGAAATTCACCCCTCCACTTT. The chain has TRBV5-4 and TRBJ1-6; 8 nucleotides match TRBD1. The length of the CDR3 is 16 residues. The V gene end was trimmed by 1 base and the J gene end by 7 bases; junction bases not matched to a gene: 7. CDR1 is SGHNT and CDR2 is YYREEE in the germline V gene (reference sequence).